These 30 T cell receptor delta chains were all obtained from the same sample, sequenced in a study of Vδ1+ human thymocytes. No antigen is known for these receptors. Whole-study findings and limits: In the thymus, TRG and TRD repertoires looked highly polyclonal with Gaussian CDR3 lengths.

Extracted RNA was reverse transcribed into cDNA. CDR3 amplicons came from multiplex PCR with pooled V-gene forward and constant-region reverse primers. TCRdb re-called clones from the multiplex PCR reads using CATT. This table has approximately 58,000 delta-chain clones, about 14% appearing once. Specimen: Vdelta1+ gamma-delta thymocytes from the thymus. This sample's subset: FACS-sorted CD3+ TCRalphabeta- TCRVdelta1+ TCRVdelta2- thymocytes. Every receptor here comes from a girl younger than two who had congenital heart surgery.

The chain joins TRDV1 to TRDJ1, with D possibly matching TRDD3 (5 bases). The V gene's germline CDR1 is TSWWSYY and CDR2 QGS. The CDR3 runs to 17 residues. V lost 4 bases and J lost 0, with 18 bases in between. The CDR3: CALGAGRATRYTDKLIF. In DNA form, the CDR3 reads TGTGCTCTTGGGGCGGGGAGGGCTACTAGATACACCGATAAACTCATCTTT.

The sample holds a few counts of this clone. This chain uses TRDV1 with TRDJ1; 11 bases match TRDD3. In germline, CDR1 is TSWWSYY, CDR2 QGS. This CDR3 is 24 amino acids long. The V gene end was trimmed by 6 bases and the J gene end by 7 bases; junction bases not matched to a gene: 37. The DNA of the CDR3 is TGTGCTCTTGGTGGCCTTCCTACGACGGTACGGCGTCGGCCGTACTGGGGGATAATGTTTAAACTCATCTTT. Amino acid sequence: CALGGLPTTVRRRPYWGIMFKLIF.

Worth noting for this clone: Mismatch with germline at one junction end may stem from a read error. The chain has TRDV1 and TRDJ1; 8 positions match TRDD3. The CDR3 has 20 amino acids. Germline lookup yields CDR1 TSWWSYY and CDR2 QGS. The CDR3 DNA reads as TGTGCTCTTGGGGACAATACGCGGGGGCTTTGGGGGGATAAGGCCGATAAACGCATCTTT. Its translation: CALGDNTRGLWGDKADKRIF.

This clone appeared a few times. The genes are TRDV1 and TRDJ1; 9 nucleotides align to TRDD2. The CDR3 has 27 residues. The germline CDR1 and CDR2 sequences are TSWWSYY and QGS. The junction had 40 bases not matched to a gene; V was cut back by 2 bases and J by 3 bases. The CDR3, as DNA: TGTGCTCTTGGGGAATCGAGGGTCTCCTTCCTACGAGAACTCGTAGTCCTGGGGGTTCAGGCTTCCGATAAACTCATCTTT. Amino acid sequence: CALGESRVSFLRELVVLGVQASDKLIF.

J is TRDJ1 and V is TRDV1; 12 bases map to TRDD3. The CDR3 is made up of 19 amino acids. V shed 4 bases, J shed 3 bases, and the junction held 15 bases outside the gene matches. The germline V gene encodes CDR1 TSWWSYY and CDR2 QGS. The DNA for the CDR3 is TGTGCTCTTGGGGGGGTTACGTTGGAGGACTGGGGGATACCCGATAAACTCATCTTT. It is translated as CALGGVTLEDWGIPDKLIF.

The chain has TRDV1 and TRDJ1, with D tentatively TRDD3 (6 bases). Germline V gene data show CDR1 as TSWWSYY and CDR2 as QGS. Trimming stripped 0 bases from V and 0 bases from J, with 20 bases between. The CDR3 totals 19 residues. The CDR3 nucleotides read TGTGCTCTTGGGGAACTACTCCCATCCCGTACTGGGTACACCGATAAACTCATCTTT. Translating it yields CALGELLPSRTGYTDKLIF.

This clone was seen ten or more times. The chain recombines TRDV2 with TRDJ1; 8 positions match TRDD3. Trimming removed 1 base from V and 0 bases from J; junction bases left unmatched: 9. The CDR3 is 17 amino acids. Germline V CDR1 and CDR2: GEAIGNYY, EKD. Here the CDR3 reads CACDTPDWGIYTDKLIF. Written as DNA, the CDR3 is TGTGCCTGTGACACTCCCGATTGGGGGATCTACACCGATAAACTCATCTTT.

With regard to this clone: One junction end does not reproduce the germline sequence, and a read error may be involved. This chain joins TRDV1 and TRDJ1; 12 bases match TRDD3. The CDR3 length is 20 residues. The germline CDR1 and CDR2 sequences are TSWWSYY and QGS. CDR3 coding DNA: TGTGCTCTTGGGGACCCCTGGCCTTCGGTACTGGGGGATACTGGCGGTAAACCCATCTTT. Encoded protein: CALGDPWPSVLGDTGGKPIF.

The rearrangement joins TRDV1 to TRDJ1, with 9 bases matching TRDD3. This CDR3 contains 20 residues. Per germline, CDR1 TSWWSYY and CDR2 QGS. V was clipped by 5 bases and J by 0 bases; unmatched bases: 19. This CDR3 reads CALGSNKPDVLGDYTDKLIF. The CDR3, as DNA: TGTGCTCTTGGGTCTAATAAGCCAGACGTACTGGGGGACTACACCGATAAACTCATCTTT.

This clone has only one observation. The rearrangement uses TRDV1 and TRDJ1; possible D gene TRDD3, 6 bases. Germline CDR1 is TSWWSYY and CDR2 is QGS. The V gene lost 1 base and the J gene lost 2 bases, with 26 bases spanning the gap. The CDR3 spans 20 residues. CDR3 region: CALGEPRRMTRGGRTDKLIF. Here the CDR3 DNA reads TGTGCTCTTGGGGAACCTAGGCGTATGACGAGGGGGGGACGGACCGATAAACTCATCTTT.

This clone occurred a few times. V and J are TRDV1 and TRDJ1, with 9 nucleotides matching TRDD3. Germline CDR1 reads TSWWSYY; CDR2 reads QGS. J lost 0 bases, V lost 2 bases, and 25 bases had no gene match. The CDR3 covers 23 residues. CDR3 loop: CALGERGPFLPSWGIPYTDKLIF. CDR3 sequence (DNA): TGTGCTCTTGGGGAAAGGGGGCCCTTCCTCCCATCCTGGGGGATTCCTTACACCGATAAACTCATCTTT.

This clone was counted a few times. The chain links TRDV1 to TRDJ1; D is undetermined. Trimming stripped 0 bases from V and 0 bases from J, with 14 bases between. The CDR3 consists of 17 residues. Germline V gives CDR1 TSWWSYY, CDR2 QGS. In nucleotides, the CDR3 is TGTGCTCTTGGGGAACTAGAGGGCCTAGCGTACACCGATAAACTCATCTTT. Amino acid sequence: CALGELEGLAYTDKLIF.

The chain recombines TRDV1 with TRDJ1; D is perhaps TRDD3 (6 bases). CDR3 length: 21 amino acids. The germline gives CDR1 TSWWSYY, CDR2 QGS. Trimming removed 1 base from V and 0 bases from J, with 27 bases in between. DNA for the CDR3: TGTGCTCTTGGGGAACCGTCTAACCGGGGGGACCAACTCCAGTACACCGATAAACTCATCTTT. Protein: CALGEPSNRGDQLQYTDKLIF.

This clone was found a few times. This chain links TRDV1 with TRDJ1; a weak D match, TRDD3 (6 bases). V was pared by 1 base and J by 0 bases, with 15 bases between. Germline V gene sequence: CDR1 TSWWSYY, CDR2 QGS. The CDR3 runs to 17 residues. The CDR3 coding sequence is TGTGCTCTTGGGGAACGGGTTTACGGGGATTACACCGATAAACTCATCTTT. Its translation is CALGERVYGDYTDKLIF.

This clone was seen only a few times. The chain is built from TRDV1 and TRDJ1, with D possibly being TRDD3 (5 bases). The CDR3 has 18 amino acids. Trimming removed 4 bases at V and 7 bases at J, with 28 bases between. Looked up from germline, CDR1 is TSWWSYY and CDR2 is QGS. CDR3 nucleotides: TGTGCTCTTGGGGTCACCATTCCCCGGGGGGCTCAGACCTCTAAACTCATCTTT. Protein: CALGVTIPRGAQTSKLIF.

V gene TRDV1 combines with J gene TRDJ1; TRDD3 matches at 8 bases. The ends lost 5 bases at V and 0 bases at J; junction bases unmatched: 23. The CDR3 runs 21 residues. Germline CDR1 TSWWSYY, CDR2 QGS. CDR3 nucleotide sequence: TGTGCTCTTGGGCAAACTACGCGTACTGGGGATACTAAGGATTACACCGATAAACTCATCTTT. Amino acid sequence: CALGQTTRTGDTKDYTDKLIF.

This clone was seen once. At one boundary the junction diverges from the germline segment, which might be a read error. The gene calls are TRDV1 and TRDJ1; 8 nucleotides line up with TRDD3. The length of the CDR3 is 25 residues. Per the germline V gene, CDR1 is TSWWSYY and CDR2 is QGS. The CDR3 here is CAPGEGGSFRRTGGPRAHYTDKLIF. The CDR3 DNA reads TGTGCTCCTGGGGAAGGAGGTTCTTTCCGCCGTACTGGGGGGCCGCGGGCCCACTACACCGATAAACTCATCTTT.

The genes are TRDV1 and TRDJ1, with 9 nucleotides matching TRDD3. Trimming took 4 bases from V and 0 from J; bases not matched to a gene: 33. The CDR3 is made up of 25 amino acids. Germline CDR1 TSWWSYY, CDR2 QGS. The CDR3 DNA reads as TGTGCTCTTGGGGCGTCCAGCTATCACGGACTTCCCTGGACTGACTGGGGGACGTACACCGATAAACTCATCTTT. Amino acids: CALGASSYHGLPWTDWGTYTDKLIF.

This clone was counted between two and nine times. J is TRDJ1 and V is TRDV1; TRDD3 matches at 11 bases. Germline CDR1 and CDR2: TSWWSYY and QGS. The CDR3 is 24 residues long. Trimming cost V 4 bases and J 1 base; bases outside gene matches: 29. The CDR3 coding sequence is TGTGCTCTTGGGGTTCTCCTTCCCGCCCTTCCCATTACTGGGGGATATAGGGCCACCGATAAACTCATCTTT. Encoded protein: CALGVLLPALPITGGYRATDKLIF.

The J gene is TRDJ1, the V gene TRDV1; D might be TRDD3 (5 bases). The CDR3 is 16 residues long. Trimming cost V 3 bases and J 3 bases, with 17 bases left between them. The germline V gene encodes CDR1 TSWWSYY and CDR2 QGS. The CDR3 protein is CALGDLDDQGADKLIF. CDR3 DNA sequence: TGTGCTCTTGGGGACCTTGATGACCAGGGGGCCGATAAACTCATCTTT.

The chain uses TRDV1 and TRDJ1; 10 nucleotides line up with TRDD3. The trim removed 1 base at V and 2 bases at J, leaving 10 bases unmatched. Germline V gene data show CDR1 as TSWWSYY and CDR2 as QGS. This CDR3 region has 18 residues. Here the CDR3 reads CALGEQAVLGDLTDKLIF. CDR3 bases: TGTGCTCTTGGGGAACAAGCTGTACTGGGGGATTTAACCGATAAACTCATCTTT.

This clone has only a few counts. J is TRDJ1 and V is TRDV1, with 9 bases aligning to TRDD2. Per the germline V gene, CDR1 is TSWWSYY and CDR2 is QGS. The CDR3 spans 18 residues. Trimming cost V 2 bases and J 1 base; bases outside gene matches: 11. The CDR3 sequence: CALGEFGLPTGPTDKLIF. The CDR3 DNA is TGTGCTCTTGGGGAATTTGGCCTTCCTACCGGGCCCACCGATAAACTCATCTTT.

This sequence joins TRDV1 and TRDJ1; D unresolved. The CDR3 length is 12 residues. Trimming pared 2 bases from V and 0 bases from J, leaving 1 base between. In germline, CDR1 is TSWWSYY, CDR2 QGS. The CDR3 protein is CALGEDTDKLIF. The CDR3 DNA sequence: TGTGCTCTTGGGGAAGACACCGATAAACTCATCTTT.

This clone was counted only a few times. This chain links TRDV1 with TRDJ1, with TRDD3 matching over 7 bases. V lost 4 bases, J lost 0 bases, and 8 bases stayed unmatched. Germline V gives CDR1 TSWWSYY, CDR2 QGS. The CDR3 runs 16 residues. CDR3 DNA sequence: TGTGCTCTTGGGGCCTTAGTACTGGGGTACACCGATAAACTCATCTTT. Protein: CALGALVLGYTDKLIF.

Only a few counts were recorded for this clone. The chain joins TRDV1 to TRDJ1, with 13 bases matching TRDD3. CDR1 and CDR2 from the germline V gene are TSWWSYY and QGS. V dropped 0 bases and J dropped 0; count of bases not matched to a gene: 13. The CDR3 spans 21 residues. CDR3 nucleotide sequence: TGTGCTCTTGGGGAACTGTCAAACTGGGGGATACGGAGGGTGAACACCGATAAACTCATCTTT. Translation gives CALGELSNWGIRRVNTDKLIF.

This rearrangement joins TRDV1 to TRDJ1, with 12 bases fitting TRDD3. The CDR3 is 24 amino acids. Germline V gene lookup returns CDR1 TSWWSYY and CDR2 QGS. V was pared by 1 base and J by 1 base, with 25 bases of the junction left unmatched. The CDR3 reads CALGEPLTVLNTGGYRQGTDKLIF. The CDR3, as DNA: TGTGCTCTTGGGGAACCTTTGACGGTATTAAATACTGGGGGATACCGGCAGGGCACCGATAAACTCATCTTT.

This chain joins TRDV1 and TRDJ1; D may correspond to TRDD2 or TRDD3 (5 bases each). The CDR3 spans 22 residues. The V and J ends lost 1 base and 1 base respectively, with 31 bases between them. Germline values: CDR1 TSWWSYY, CDR2 QGS. The CDR3 bases are TGTGCTCTTGGGGAACGTCCCATCCTAGGCCGGGATTTTATTCAAGGCACCGATAAACTCATCTTT. Amino acid sequence: CALGERPILGRDFIQGTDKLIF.

For this clone: The DNA is omitted, as the CDR3 cannot be located on it reliably, and the CDR3 follows TCRdb's listing. The gene calls are TRAV29/DV5 and TRDJ1. Germline V gene data show CDR1 as NSMFDY and CDR2 as ISSIKDK. 21 amino acids form the CDR3, both terminal residues included. The CDR3 spells CSVLLCSKLGAGLGPSVKLIF.

The genes are TRDV2 and TRDJ1, with TRDD3 matching over 10 bases. The CDR3 runs 18 residues. The germline V gene encodes CDR1 GEAIGNYY and CDR2 EKD. V shed 0 bases, J shed 0 bases, and the junction held 9 bases outside the gene matches. The DNA for the CDR3 is TGTGCCTGTGACACCGCGGGGGATACGATACCTTACACCGATAAACTCATCTTT. It encodes CACDTAGDTIPYTDKLIF.

The chain couples TRDV1 to TRDJ1, with D possibly TRDD3 on 6 matching bases. Trimming left V 0 bases short and J 3 bases short, with 26 bases between. Germline loops: CDR1 TSWWSYY, CDR2 QGS. This CDR3 has 20 residues. The CDR3 DNA is TGTGCTCTTGGGGAACTGGTATACGGAGCCGGGGGAAGGTACGCCGATAAACTCATCTTT. Translated: CALGELVYGAGGRYADKLIF.